This record covers a single T cell receptor (beta chain). The antigen is not known. This sample was taken from a study of beta chain features in type 1 diabetes. Findings of the study overall: The influence of HLA type on TCRB rearrangement stayed undetermined.

cDNA synthesis used the whole RNA isolate, giving expressed TCRB sequences. Data came from immunoSEQ multiplex PCR; TCRdb stores just in-frame clones and leaves some out. The sample includes 400,000 to 450,000 clones, approximately 15% of them seen just once. The CDR3 length is 16 residues. With V trimmed by 5 bases and J by 2 bases, 10 bases remained unmatched. CDR1 is SEHNR, CDR2 FQNEAQ, per germline (reference sequence). This TCR came from a man aged 25-45 years in good health. The V call is TRBV7-9, the J call TRBJ2-3; 7 bases fit TRBD2. Sequencing input: naive CD4+ T cells from blood. Written as DNA, the CDR3 is TGTGCCAGCAGCCCCACCGGGGCGGGAGTCACAGATACGCAGTATTTT. It yields the protein CASSPTGAGVTDTQYF. The full variable domain, completed using reference TRBV7-9 and TRBJ2-3, is DTGVSQNPRHKITKRGQNVTFRCDPISEHNRLYWYRQTLGQGPEFLTYFQNEAQLEKSRLLSDRFSAERPKGSFSTLEIQRTEQGDSAMYLCASSPTGAGVTDTQYFGPGTRLTVL.